The rows below give T cell receptor beta chains drawn from one sample of a study of T cells in Graves' hyperthyroidism and ophthalmopathy. TCRdb re-called the multiplex PCR reads with MiXCR, one entry per CDR3 protein. This table holds 500,000 to 650,000 distinct CDR3 sequences, about 20% found once. Material: blood. Receptors were obtained from a man aged 40-49 years with Graves' ophthalmopathy. Both conserved end residues are part of each CDR3. A D gene is named only where the DNA matches it firmly. Some rows have no size entry. The others give once, few or many, or a class for an expanded clone.

.	TRBJ1-2	TRBV2	.	CASRGIEGRTAAGDGYTF	TGTGCCAGCAGGGGGATTGAGGGCAGGACGGCGGCAGGGGATGGCTACACCTTC
.	TRBJ2-5	TRBV18	.	CASSPPLRRQETQYF	TGTGCCAGCTCACCACCGTTACGTCGCCAAGAGACCCAGTACTTC
TRBD2	TRBJ2-1	TRBV6-1	.	CASSPRTSGSRSYEQFF	TGTGCCAGCAGTCCCAGGACTAGCGGGAGTAGATCTTATGAGCAGTTCTTC
.	TRBJ1-1	TRBV19	.	CASSIVLNAEAFF	TGTGCCAGTAGTATCGTCCTCAATGCTGAAGCTTTCTTT
.	TRBJ2-1	TRBV6-1	few	CASSGEDSFGNEQFF	TGTGCCAGCAGTGGGGAGGACAGTTTTGGCAATGAGCAGTTCTTC
TRBD2	TRBJ2-5	TRBV4-1	.	CASSQVGAGGETQYF	TGCGCCAGCAGCCAAGTCGGCGCGGGAGGGGAGACCCAGTACTTC
.	TRBJ2-2	TRBV7-2	.	CASSFYICSAFPGTGYTGELFF	.
.	TRBJ2-7	TRBV11-1	many	CASSSRAPTDTSSYEQYF	TGTGCCAGCAGCTCTCGGGCGCCGACAGATACAAGCTCCTACGAGCAGTACTTC
TRBD2	TRBJ2-5	TRBV6-1	.	CASSTIAGTHFRETQYF	TGTGCCAGCAGTACCATAGCGGGAACTCACTTCCGGGAGACCCAGTACTTC
.	TRBJ2-6	TRBV6-2/TRBV6-3	.	CASSYEGYRANVLTF	TGTGCCAGCAGTTACGAGGGGTACCGGGCCAACGTCCTGACTTTC
.	TRBJ2-7	TRBV27	many	CASRRLPLGAYEQYF	TGTGCCAGCAGGCGGCTGCCTCTAGGAGCATACGAGCAGTACTTC
TRBD1	TRBJ2-1	TRBV28	.	CASISGRGREQFF	TGTGCCAGCATTTCTGGCAGGGGGCGGGAGCAGTTCTTC
.	TRBJ1-5	TRBV5-8	.	CASSLGGNNFNQPQHF	TGTGCCAGCAGCTTGGGGGGAAATAACTTTAATCAGCCCCAGCATTTT
.	TRBJ2-1	TRBV11-2	.	CASSPISSYNEQFF	TGTGCCAGCAGCCCCATTAGCTCCTACAATGAGCAGTTCTTC
.	TRBJ1-2	TRBV2	few	CASSEGAGGYTF	TGTGCCAGCAGTGAAGGGGCCGGCGGCTACACCTTC
.	TRBJ1-5	TRBV5-8	.	CASSFTRGALNQPQHF	TGTGCCAGCAGCTTCACGCGGGGGGCACTTAATCAGCCCCAGCATTTT
TRBD1	TRBJ2-2	TRBV6-2/TRBV6-3	many	CATRYRGGTGELFF	TGTGCCACCAGATACAGGGGTGGCACCGGGGAGCTGTTTTTT
TRBD2	TRBJ2-7	TRBV3-1	many	CASSQRRGGVSYEQYF	TGTGCCAGCAGCCAACGGCGGGGGGGCGTCTCCTACGAGCAGTACTTC
TRBD1	TRBJ1-6	TRBV11-1	few	CASSFRTGEVSPLHF	TGTGCCAGCAGCTTCAGGACAGGGGAAGTTTCACCCCTCCACTTT
.	TRBJ2-1	TRBV2	few	CASSATNEQFF	TGTGCCAGCAGTGCCACCAATGAGCAGTTCTTC
TRBD2	TRBJ2-2	TRBV19	.	CASSIAGRAGELFF	TGTGCCAGTAGTATAGCGGGGAGGGCCGGGGAGCTGTTTTTT